This TCR beta chain originates from a study of blood T cell repertoires in COVID-19 (dated by TCRdb to between 2020 and 2021). Turning to the overall study: Samples from collaborators originated in the United States, Italy and Spain and spanned both the acute and convalescent phases of COVID-19. The prospective study material was composed of cDNA or gDNA derived from T cells, B-cell-depleted T cells, or PBMCs. Deeply sampled blood TCRbeta repertoires from subjects exposed to, actively infected with, or recovered from COVID-19 were included in the dataset. The repertoires were released in a freely available public database meant as a resource for research on the immune response to SARS-CoV-2. Samples were obtained from the ongoing ImmuneRACE study (first 160 participants) and from 1,254 subjects provided by 6 global collaborators. Nearly every sample came with metadata listing a de-identified subject ID, COVID-19 status, age in years and sex. Where available, HLA class I and class II types were taken from metadata supplied by the sample provider and were not determined by assay-based typing. General conclusions and limits of the study: The amount of clinical and demographic metadata varied by source and participant and was provided uncurated.

TCRbeta CDR3 regions were amplified from genomic DNA using the immunoSEQ Assay, a bias-controlled multiplex PCR. As for the original processing: Nucleated cell counts per sample were estimated from amplification of reference gene primers within the assay. Sequence reads were collapsed and filtered to measure the absolute abundance of every unique TCRbeta CDR3 rearrangement. Productive Simpson clonality was computed per sample as the square root of Simpson's diversity index over productive rearrangements. Drawn from immuneACCESS, this table holds only the in-frame rearrangements with V and J called that TCRdb kept. Clones are partly lost; checked studies trace under half to an unresolved V gene and leave the rest unexplained. V, J and clone size are taken as reported in that table, and D and trimming were inferred from the DNA itself. Here the sample has tens of thousands of clones; about three quarters occur a single time. Under 15% of the sample belongs to the ten largest clones.

Comments on this clone: The antigen it recognizes is unknown. No clone much larger than this one lies a single base away; base qualities are absent.

The collaborating institutions used their own protocols to collect whole blood in K2EDTA tubes. For TCRbeta analysis, collaborator samples were shipped as frozen whole blood, as isolated PBMCs, or as DNA extracted from either sample type. Inclusive of the bounding cysteine and phenylalanine, the CDR3 is 14 residues long. The only DNA kept is the CDR3, 42 bases in frame from the first base. According to the germline V gene (reference sequence), CDR1 reads WNHNN and CDR2 reads SYGVQD. Compared with germline, V lacks 8 bases and J lacks 5 bases; bases without a gene match: 7. The specimen sequenced was peripheral blood. The chain joins TRBV10-1 to TRBJ2-7, and 12 bases in between align with TRBD2. This receptor was obtained from a human donor with active or convalescent COVID-19. The donor label of this sample is uncertain. This receptor carries the CDR3 CASSGLAGSHEQYF. The DNA sequence is as follows: TGCGCCAGCTCCGGACTAGCGGGGAGCCACGAGCAGTACTTC.